This T cell receptor beta chain was found in a study of shared clonotypes between healthy human individuals. The data were produced by immunoSEQ multiplex PCR, yet TCRdb's version contains in-frame clones alone and is incomplete. Seen here are 1.5 million to 1.9 million clones, around 98% observed once, and the top ten hold about 0.4%. Trimming left V 1 base short and J 2 bases short, with 9 bases between. Germline assignment: CDR1 SGHAT and CDR2 FQNNGV. This CDR3 has 14 amino acids. Source material: naive CD4+ T cells sorted from blood. The sample's subset: CD45RA+ positively selected. The receptor's source is a man between 25 and 39 years old in good health. This chain joins TRBV11-2 and TRBJ2-7; D gene uncertain. CDR3 residues: CASSLGLGTYEQYF. The CDR3 coding sequence is TGTGCCAGCAGCTTAGGTCTTGGAACCTACGAGCAGTACTTC.